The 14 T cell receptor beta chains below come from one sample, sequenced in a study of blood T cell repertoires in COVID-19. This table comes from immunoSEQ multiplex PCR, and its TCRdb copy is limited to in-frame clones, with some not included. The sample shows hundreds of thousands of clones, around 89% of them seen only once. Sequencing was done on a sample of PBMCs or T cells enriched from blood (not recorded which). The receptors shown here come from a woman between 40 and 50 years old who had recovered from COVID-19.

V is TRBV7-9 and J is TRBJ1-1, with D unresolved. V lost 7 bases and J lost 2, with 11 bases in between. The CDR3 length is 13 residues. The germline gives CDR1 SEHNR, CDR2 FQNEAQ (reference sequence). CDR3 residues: CASIGIFNTEAFF. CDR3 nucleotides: TGTGCCAGCATCGGGATCTTTAACACTGAAGCTTTCTTT.

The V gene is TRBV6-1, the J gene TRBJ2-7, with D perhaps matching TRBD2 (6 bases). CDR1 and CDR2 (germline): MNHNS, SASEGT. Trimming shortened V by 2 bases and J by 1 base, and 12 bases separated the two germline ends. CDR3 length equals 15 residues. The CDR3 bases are TGTGCCAGCAGTGAAAGACGGGGGTATTCCTACGAGCAGTACTTC. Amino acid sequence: CASSERRGYSYEQYF.

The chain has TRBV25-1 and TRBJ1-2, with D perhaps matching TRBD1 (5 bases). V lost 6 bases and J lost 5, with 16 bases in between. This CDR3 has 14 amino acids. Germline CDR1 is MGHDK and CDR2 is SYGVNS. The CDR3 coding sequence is TGTGCCAGCAGCCCAGGGACTTCCGTATATGGCTACACCTTC. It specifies CASSPGTSVYGYTF.

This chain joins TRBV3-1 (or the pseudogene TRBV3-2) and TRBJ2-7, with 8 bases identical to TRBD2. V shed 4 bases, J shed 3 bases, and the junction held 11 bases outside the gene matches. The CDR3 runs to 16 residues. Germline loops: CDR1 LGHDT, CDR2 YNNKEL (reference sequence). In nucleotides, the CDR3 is TGTGCCAGCAGCCCAAGGCGGCGGGGGGCGGTCTACGAGCAGTACTTC. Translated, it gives CASSPRRRGAVYEQYF.

In DNA, the CDR3 is TGTGCCATCAGTGAGTCGGCGGTTCCGAACACTGAAGCTTTCTTT. It translates to CAISESAVPNTEAFF. V usage is TRBV10-3 and J usage is TRBJ1-1; D is unclear. The CDR3 is 15 residues long. Trimming took 0 bases from V and 1 from J, leaving 9 bases between them. The germline V gene encodes CDR1 ENHRY and CDR2 SYGVKD.

This CDR3 is CASTTGTSGTYEQYF. CDR3 nucleotides: TGTGCCAGCACAACAGGCACTAGCGGTACCTACGAGCAGTACTTC. The chain uses TRBV27 and TRBJ2-7, with 8 nucleotides matching TRBD2. V lost 7 bases, J lost 2 bases, and 10 bases stayed unmatched. Germline V gene sequence: CDR1 MNHEY, CDR2 SMNVEV (reference sequence). The CDR3 runs to 15 residues.

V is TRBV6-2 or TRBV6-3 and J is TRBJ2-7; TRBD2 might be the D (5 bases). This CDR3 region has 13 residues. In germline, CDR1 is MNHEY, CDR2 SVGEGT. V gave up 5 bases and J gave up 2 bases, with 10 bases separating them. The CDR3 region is CASSGLAPYEQYF. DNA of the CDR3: TGTGCCAGCAGTGGACTCGCACCCTACGAGCAGTACTTC.

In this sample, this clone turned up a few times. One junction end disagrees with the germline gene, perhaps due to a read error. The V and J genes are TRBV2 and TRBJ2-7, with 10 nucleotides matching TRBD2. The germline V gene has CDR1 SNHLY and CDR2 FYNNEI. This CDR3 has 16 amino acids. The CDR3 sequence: CACRLAGLLGHYEQYF. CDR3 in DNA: TGTGCCTGCAGACTAGCGGGCCTTCTGGGGCACTACGAGCAGTACTTC.

The CDR3 loop reads CASSSDRGRIHNEQFF. In nucleotides, the CDR3 is TGTGCCAGCAGTTCAGACAGGGGGAGGATCCACAATGAGCAGTTCTTC. This chain joins TRBV27 and TRBJ2-1; TRBD1 agrees at 9 bases. V lost 4 bases, J lost 5 bases, and 9 bases stayed unmatched. The CDR3 extends over 16 amino acids. Germline V lookup: CDR1 MNHEY, CDR2 SMNVEV (reference sequence).

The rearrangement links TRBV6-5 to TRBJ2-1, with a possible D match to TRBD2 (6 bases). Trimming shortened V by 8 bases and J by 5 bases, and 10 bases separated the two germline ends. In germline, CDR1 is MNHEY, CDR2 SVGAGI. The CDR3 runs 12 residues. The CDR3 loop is CASRLGNNEQFF. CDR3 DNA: TGTGCCAGCCGACTAGGAAACAATGAGCAGTTCTTC.

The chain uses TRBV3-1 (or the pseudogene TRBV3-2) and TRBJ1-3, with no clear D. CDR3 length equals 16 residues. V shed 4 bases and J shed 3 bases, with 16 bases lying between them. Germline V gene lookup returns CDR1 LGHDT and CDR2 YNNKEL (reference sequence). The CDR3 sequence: CASSPSTKGVGNTIYF. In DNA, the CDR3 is TGTGCCAGCAGCCCCTCGACCAAGGGAGTTGGAAACACCATATATTTT.

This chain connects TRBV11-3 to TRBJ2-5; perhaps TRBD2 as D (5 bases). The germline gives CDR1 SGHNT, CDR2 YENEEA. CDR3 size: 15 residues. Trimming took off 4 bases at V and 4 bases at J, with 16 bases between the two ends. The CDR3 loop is CASSSRKEVGETQYF. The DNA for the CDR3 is TGTGCCAGCAGCTCCAGGAAGGAGGTTGGAGAGACCCAGTACTTC.

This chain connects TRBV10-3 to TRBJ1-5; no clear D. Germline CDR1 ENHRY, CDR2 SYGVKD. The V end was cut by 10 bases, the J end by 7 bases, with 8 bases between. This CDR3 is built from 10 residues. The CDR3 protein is CATGRQPQHF. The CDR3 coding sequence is TGTGCCACCGGGAGGCAGCCCCAGCATTTT.

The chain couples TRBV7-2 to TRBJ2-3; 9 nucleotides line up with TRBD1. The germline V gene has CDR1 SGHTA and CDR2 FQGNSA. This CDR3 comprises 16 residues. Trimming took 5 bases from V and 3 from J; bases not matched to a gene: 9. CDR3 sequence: CASSPNRGRATDTQYF. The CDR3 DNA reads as TGTGCCAGCAGCCCAAACAGGGGGCGAGCTACAGATACGCAGTATTTT.